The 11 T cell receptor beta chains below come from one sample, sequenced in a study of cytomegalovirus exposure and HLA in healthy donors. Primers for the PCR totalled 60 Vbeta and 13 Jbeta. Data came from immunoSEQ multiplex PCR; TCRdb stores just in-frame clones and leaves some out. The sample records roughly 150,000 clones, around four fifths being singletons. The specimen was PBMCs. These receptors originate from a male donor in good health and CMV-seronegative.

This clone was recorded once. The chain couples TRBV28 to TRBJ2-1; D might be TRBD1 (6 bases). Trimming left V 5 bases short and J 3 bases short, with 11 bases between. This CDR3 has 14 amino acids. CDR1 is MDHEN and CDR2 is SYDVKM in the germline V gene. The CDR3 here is CASSPGTNYNEQFF. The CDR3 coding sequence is TGTGCCAGCAGTCCGGGGACAAACTACAATGAGCAGTTCTTC.

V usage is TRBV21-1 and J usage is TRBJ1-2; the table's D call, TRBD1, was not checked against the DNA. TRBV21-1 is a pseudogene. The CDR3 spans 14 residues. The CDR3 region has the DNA TGTGCCAGCAGCAAAACGGACAGGGGTCATGGCTACACCTTC. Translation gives CASSKTDRGHGYTF.

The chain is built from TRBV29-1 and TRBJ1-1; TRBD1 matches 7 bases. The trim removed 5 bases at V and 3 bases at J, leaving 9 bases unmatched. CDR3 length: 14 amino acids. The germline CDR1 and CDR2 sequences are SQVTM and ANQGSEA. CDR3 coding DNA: TGCAGCGTTCCCACACAGGGGATTGACACTGAAGCTTTCTTT. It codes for CSVPTQGIDTEAFF. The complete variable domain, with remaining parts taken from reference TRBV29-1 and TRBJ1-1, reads SAVISQKPSRDICQRGTSLTIQCQVDSQVTMMFWYRQQPGQSLTLIATANQGSEATYESGFVIDKFPISRPNLTFSTLTVSNMSPEDSSIYLCSVPTQGIDTEAFFGQGTRLTVV.

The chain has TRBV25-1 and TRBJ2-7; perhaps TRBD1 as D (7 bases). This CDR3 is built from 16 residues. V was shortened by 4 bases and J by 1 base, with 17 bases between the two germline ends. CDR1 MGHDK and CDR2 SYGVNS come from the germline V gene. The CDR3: CASSGPRRDSSYEQYF. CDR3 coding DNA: TGTGCCAGCAGTGGTCCCAGGAGGGACAGTTCCTACGAGCAGTACTTC.

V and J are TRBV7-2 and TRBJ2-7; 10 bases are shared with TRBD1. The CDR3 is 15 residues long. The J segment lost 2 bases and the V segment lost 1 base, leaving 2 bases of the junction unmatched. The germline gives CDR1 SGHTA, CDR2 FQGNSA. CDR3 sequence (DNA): TGTGCCAGCAGCTTAGGACAGGGGGCAGCCTACGAGCAGTACTTC. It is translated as CASSLGQGAAYEQYF.

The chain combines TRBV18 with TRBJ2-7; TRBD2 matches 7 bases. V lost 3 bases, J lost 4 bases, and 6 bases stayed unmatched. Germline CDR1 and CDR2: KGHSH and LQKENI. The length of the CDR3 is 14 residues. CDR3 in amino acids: CASSPRSGIYEQYF. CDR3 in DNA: TGTGCCAGCTCACCTAGGAGCGGGATATACGAGCAGTACTTC.

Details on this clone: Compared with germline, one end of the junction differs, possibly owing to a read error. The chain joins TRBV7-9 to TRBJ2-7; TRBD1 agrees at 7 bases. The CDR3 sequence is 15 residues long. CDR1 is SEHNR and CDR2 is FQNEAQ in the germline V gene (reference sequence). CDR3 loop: CSSSSPTGPHYEQYF. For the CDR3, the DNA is TGTTCCAGCAGCTCCCCGACAGGGCCCCACTACGAGCAGTACTTC.

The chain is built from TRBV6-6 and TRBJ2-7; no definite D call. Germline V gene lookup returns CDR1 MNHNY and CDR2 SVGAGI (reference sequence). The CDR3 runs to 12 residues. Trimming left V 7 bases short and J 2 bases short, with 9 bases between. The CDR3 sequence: CASTQNTYEQYF. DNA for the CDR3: TGTGCCAGCACACAGAACACCTACGAGCAGTACTTC.

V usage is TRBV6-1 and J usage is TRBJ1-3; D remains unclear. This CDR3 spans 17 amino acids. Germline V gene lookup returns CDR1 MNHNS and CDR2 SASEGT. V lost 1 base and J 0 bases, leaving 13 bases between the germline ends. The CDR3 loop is CASSEVSIRSSGNTIYF. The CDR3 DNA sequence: TGTGCCAGCAGTGAAGTAAGCATTAGGAGCTCTGGAAACACCATATATTTT.

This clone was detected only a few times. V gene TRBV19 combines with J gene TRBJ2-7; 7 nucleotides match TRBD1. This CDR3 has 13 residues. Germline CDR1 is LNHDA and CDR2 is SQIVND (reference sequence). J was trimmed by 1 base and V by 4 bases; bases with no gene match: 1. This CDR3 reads CASSRQGSYEQYF. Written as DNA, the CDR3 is TGTGCCAGTAGTAGACAGGGATCCTACGAGCAGTACTTC.

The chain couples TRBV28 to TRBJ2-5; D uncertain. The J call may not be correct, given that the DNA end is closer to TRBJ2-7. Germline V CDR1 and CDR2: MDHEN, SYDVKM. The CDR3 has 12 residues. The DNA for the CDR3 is TGTGCCAGCAGTTTTAGCCCCAACGAGCAGTACTTC. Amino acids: CASSFSPNEQYF.